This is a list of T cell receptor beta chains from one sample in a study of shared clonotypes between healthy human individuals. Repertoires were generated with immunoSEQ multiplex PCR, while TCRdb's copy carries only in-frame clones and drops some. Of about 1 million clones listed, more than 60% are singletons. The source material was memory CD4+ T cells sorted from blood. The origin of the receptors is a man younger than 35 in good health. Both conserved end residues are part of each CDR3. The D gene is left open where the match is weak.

CASSYTSYNEQFF	NA	13	TRBV6-6	TRBJ2-1
CASSSQLSRSPLHF	NA	14	TRBV7-9	TRBJ1-6
CAWSWGQGAYGYTF	TRBD1	14	TRBV30	TRBJ1-2
CASAGVNEQFF	NA	11	TRBV27	TRBJ2-1
CASSVSGGAYEQFF	TRBD2	14	TRBV10-2	TRBJ2-1
CASRDAQGGNTIYF	NA	14	TRBV5-1	TRBJ1-3
CAWRRTGKSTDTQYF	NA	15	TRBV30	TRBJ2-3
CASSLYRDTEAFF	NA	13	TRBV19	TRBJ1-1
CASSRTSGGYEQYF	TRBD2	14	TRBV18	TRBJ2-7
CAISGGAWDTDTQYF	NA	15	TRBV10-3	TRBJ2-3
CASSFGENRRSYGYTF	NA	16	TRBV28	TRBJ1-2
CASGFGLAYNEQFF	NA	14	TRBV12-5	TRBJ2-1
CAWSASAGWSEKLFF	NA	15	TRBV30	TRBJ1-4
CASSEGTGQPNNEQFF	NA	16	TRBV2	TRBJ2-1
CASGTGNYEQYF	TRBD1	12	TRBV6-5	TRBJ2-7
CASSQGRSSYEQYF	NA	14	TRBV4-1	TRBJ2-7
CAAGAGANVLTF	NA	12	TRBV19	TRBJ2-6
CASSDRGVQETQYF	TRBD1	14	TRBV19	TRBJ2-5
CASSLARTSGSLYEQYF	TRBD2	17	TRBV7-9	TRBJ2-7
CASSVAPPGDPRDTQYF	NA	17	TRBV9	TRBJ2-3
CASRTATDTQYF	NA	12	TRBV6-5	TRBJ2-3
CASSTNRGPNQPQHF	TRBD1	15	TRBV7-2	TRBJ1-5
CASSLALTESNQPQHF	NA	16	TRBV7-2	TRBJ1-5
CASSPDRGNTEAFF	TRBD1	14	TRBV18	TRBJ1-1
CAWSQSGLSEFF	NA	12	TRBV30	TRBJ2-1
CASGTGFTETQYF	TRBD1	13	TRBV2	TRBJ2-5
CASSENNEQFF	NA	11	TRBV2	TRBJ2-1
CATSRDPGTGGRTDTQYF	TRBD1	18	TRBV15	TRBJ2-3
CASSSGLNTEAFF	NA	13	TRBV7-2	TRBJ1-1
CASSLGGAGEQYF	NA	13	TRBV7-9	TRBJ2-7
CASSELAGRTDTQYF	TRBD2	15	TRBV10-2	TRBJ2-3
CASSADRGNQPQHF	TRBD1	14	TRBV28	TRBJ1-5
CASSFRQGPYEQYF	NA	14	TRBV11-2	TRBJ2-7
CAWSRTGPSYEQYF	TRBD1	14	TRBV30	TRBJ2-7
CATSRDLGQRAITEAFF	NA	17	TRBV15	TRBJ1-1
CASSLLSGTATNEQFF	TRBD2	16	TRBV7-3	TRBJ2-1
CASSLAPSGSIQETQYF	TRBD2	17	TRBV5-1	TRBJ2-5
CASSGPLRDRGGFSGLANTEAFF	TRBD1	23	TRBV5-1	TRBJ1-1
CASSTGQRNQPQHF	TRBD1	14	TRBV2	TRBJ1-5
CASSYPGAAQGGGYTF	NA	16	TRBV6-6	TRBJ1-2
CASRLAGNTDTQYF	TRBD2	14	TRBV5-5	TRBJ2-3
CAWGGHQETQYF	NA	12	TRBV30	TRBJ2-5
CASKSTQLSNQPQHF	NA	15	TRBV27	TRBJ1-5
CASSVGSSLHF	NA	11	TRBV28	TRBJ1-6
CASSLSGQGAGYEQYF	TRBD1	16	TRBV7-9	TRBJ2-7
CASSLGDWSPLHF	NA	13	TRBV14	TRBJ1-6
CATSAQYRGELFF	NA	13	TRBV15	TRBJ2-2
CASSEPWDNYGYTF	NA	14	TRBV19	TRBJ1-2
CASSVGPYQETQYF	NA	14	TRBV6-1	TRBJ2-5
CASESTGANTEAFF	TRBD1	14	TRBV2	TRBJ1-1
CASRQTGTASYEQYF	NA	15	TRBV6-5	TRBJ2-7
CASSLTRQGTQYF	TRBD1	13	TRBV7-2	TRBJ2-3
CASRVTGGHEQYF	TRBD1	13	TRBV6-5	TRBJ2-7
CASSFTRTANSPLHF	NA	15	TRBV11-2	TRBJ1-6
CATSREGHTNTGELFF	NA	16	TRBV15	TRBJ2-2
CAWRTGLAGKTDTQYF	TRBD2	16	TRBV30	TRBJ2-3
CASSWTLGSQFF	NA	12	TRBV5-6	TRBJ2-1